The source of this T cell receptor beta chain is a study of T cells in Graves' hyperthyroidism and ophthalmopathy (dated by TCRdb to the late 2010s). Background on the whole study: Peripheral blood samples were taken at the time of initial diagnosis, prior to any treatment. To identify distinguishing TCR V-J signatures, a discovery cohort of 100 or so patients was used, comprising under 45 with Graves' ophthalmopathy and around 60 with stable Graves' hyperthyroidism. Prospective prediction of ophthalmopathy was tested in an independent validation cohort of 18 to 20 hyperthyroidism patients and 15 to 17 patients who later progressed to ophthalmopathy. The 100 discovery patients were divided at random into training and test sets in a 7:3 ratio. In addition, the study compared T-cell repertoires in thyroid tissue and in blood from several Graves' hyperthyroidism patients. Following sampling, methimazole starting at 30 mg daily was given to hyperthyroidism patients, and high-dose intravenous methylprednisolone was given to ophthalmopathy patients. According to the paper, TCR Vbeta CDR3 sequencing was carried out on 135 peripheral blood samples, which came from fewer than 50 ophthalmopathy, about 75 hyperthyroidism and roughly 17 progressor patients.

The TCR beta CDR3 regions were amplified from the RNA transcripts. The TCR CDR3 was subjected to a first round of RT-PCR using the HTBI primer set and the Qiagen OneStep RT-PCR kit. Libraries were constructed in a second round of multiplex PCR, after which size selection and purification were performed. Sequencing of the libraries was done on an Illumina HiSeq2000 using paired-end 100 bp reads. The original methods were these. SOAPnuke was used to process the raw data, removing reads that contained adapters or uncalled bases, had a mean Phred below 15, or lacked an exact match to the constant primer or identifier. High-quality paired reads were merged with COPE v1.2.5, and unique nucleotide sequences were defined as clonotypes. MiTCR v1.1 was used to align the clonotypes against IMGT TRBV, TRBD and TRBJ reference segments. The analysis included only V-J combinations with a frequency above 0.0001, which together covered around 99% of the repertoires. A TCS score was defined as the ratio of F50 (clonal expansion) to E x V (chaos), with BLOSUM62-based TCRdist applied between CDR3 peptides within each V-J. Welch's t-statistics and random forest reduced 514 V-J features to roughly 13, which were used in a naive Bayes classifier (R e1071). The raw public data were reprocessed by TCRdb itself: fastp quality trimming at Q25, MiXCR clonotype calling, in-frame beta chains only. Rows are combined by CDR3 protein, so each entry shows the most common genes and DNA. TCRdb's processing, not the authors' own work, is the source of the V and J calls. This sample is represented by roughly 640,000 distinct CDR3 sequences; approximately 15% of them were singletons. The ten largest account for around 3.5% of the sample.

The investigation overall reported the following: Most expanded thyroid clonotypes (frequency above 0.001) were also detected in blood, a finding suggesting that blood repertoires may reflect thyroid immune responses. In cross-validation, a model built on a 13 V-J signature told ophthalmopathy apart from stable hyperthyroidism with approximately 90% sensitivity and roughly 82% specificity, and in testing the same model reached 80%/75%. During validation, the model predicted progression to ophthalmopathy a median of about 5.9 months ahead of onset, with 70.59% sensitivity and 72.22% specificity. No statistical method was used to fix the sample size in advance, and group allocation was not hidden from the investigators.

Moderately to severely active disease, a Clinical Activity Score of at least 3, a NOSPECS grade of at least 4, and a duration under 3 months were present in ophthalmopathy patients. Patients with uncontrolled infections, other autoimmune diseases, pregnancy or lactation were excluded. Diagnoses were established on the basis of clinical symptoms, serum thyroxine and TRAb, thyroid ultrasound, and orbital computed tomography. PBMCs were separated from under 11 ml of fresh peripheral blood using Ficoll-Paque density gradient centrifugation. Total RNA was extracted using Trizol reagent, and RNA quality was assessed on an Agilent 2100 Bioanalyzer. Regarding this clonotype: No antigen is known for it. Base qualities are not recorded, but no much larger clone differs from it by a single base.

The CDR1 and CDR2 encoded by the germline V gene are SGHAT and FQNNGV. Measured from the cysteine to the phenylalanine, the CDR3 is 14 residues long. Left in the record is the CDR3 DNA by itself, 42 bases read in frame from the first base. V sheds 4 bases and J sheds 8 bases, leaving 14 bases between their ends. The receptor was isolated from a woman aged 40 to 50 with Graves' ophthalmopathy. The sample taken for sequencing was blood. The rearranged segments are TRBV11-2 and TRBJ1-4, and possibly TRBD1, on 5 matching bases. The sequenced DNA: TGTGCCAGCAGCTCCGGGGCCCGGTCCGAAAAACTGTTTTTT. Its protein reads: CASSSGARSEKLFF.